The 32 T cell receptor beta chains reported below all come from one sample, sequenced in a study of cytomegalovirus exposure and HLA in healthy donors. PCR amplification relied on 60 Vbeta primers (plus 13 Jbeta primers). Some clones are missing from TCRdb's copy, which holds only in-frame ones; the method was immunoSEQ multiplex PCR. The table records under 200,000 clones, 70% to 90% of them present only once. The sample was PBMCs. Every receptor here comes from a man between 18 and 35 years old in good health and CMV-seropositive.

This chain uses TRBV2 with TRBJ2-3; 8 bases map to TRBD2. CDR1 and CDR2 from the germline V gene are SNHLY and FYNNEI. The CDR3 is 17 residues long. Trimming removed 5 bases from V and 0 bases from J; junction bases left unmatched: 10. This chain's CDR3 is CASSYVYSGASTDTQYF. As DNA, the CDR3 is TGTGCCAGCAGTTACGTTTATAGCGGGGCGAGCACAGATACGCAGTATTTT.

The chain employs TRBV30 and TRBJ1-2; the match to TRBD1 covers 11 bases. Germline lookup yields CDR1 GTSNPN and CDR2 SVGIG (reference sequence). This CDR3 has 13 residues. V dropped 8 bases and J dropped 5; count of bases not matched to a gene: 7. The CDR3 coding sequence is TGTGCCCGAACCGGGACAGGGGGGTATGGCTACACCTTC. It translates to CARTGTGGYGYTF.

The J gene is TRBJ2-2, the V gene TRBV25-1, with 8 bases identical to TRBD2. J lost 1 base, V lost 6 bases, and 4 bases had no gene match. Germline V CDR1 and CDR2: MGHDK, SYGVNS. The CDR3 is 15 residues long. Here the CDR3 reads CASRSSGGNTGELFF. As DNA, the CDR3 is TGTGCCAGCAGGTCAAGCGGGGGGAACACCGGGGAGCTGTTTTTT.

The chain has TRBV19 and TRBJ2-1; 7 bases line up with TRBD1. V lost 7 bases and J lost 4; bases outside the gene matches: 7. This CDR3 contains 14 residues. The germline V gene encodes CDR1 LNHDA and CDR2 SQIVND (reference sequence). This CDR3 reads CASNSGQIYNEQFF. CDR3 bases: TGTGCCAGTAACTCGGGACAGATATACAATGAGCAGTTCTTC.

This chain joins TRBV2 and TRBJ1-2; unclear D gene. Trimming removed 3 bases from V and 8 bases from J, with 7 bases in between. CDR3 size: 11 residues. Germline-derived CDR1 and CDR2 are SNHLY and FYNNEI. CDR3 residues: CASSEEVGYTF. CDR3 DNA: TGTGCCAGCAGTGAGGAGGTCGGCTACACCTTC. Together with reference TRBV2 and TRBJ1-2, the CDR3 gives the full variable domain: EPEVTQTPSHQVTQMGQEVILRCVPISNHLYFYWYRQILGQKVEFLVSFYNNEISEKSEIFDDQFSVERPDGSNFTLKIRSTKLEDSAMYFCASSEEVGYTFGSGTRLTVV.

This clone was seen a handful of times. The rearrangement links TRBV7-3 to TRBJ1-1; D uncertain. CDR1 SGHTA and CDR2 FQGTGA come from the germline V gene. This CDR3 contains 13 residues. Trimming stripped 1 base from V and 3 bases from J, with 6 bases between. This CDR3 is CASSLNQYTEAFF. In nucleotides, the CDR3 is TGTGCCAGCAGCTTAAATCAGTACACTGAAGCTTTCTTT.

This clone was picked up one time. This chain links TRBV5-1 with TRBJ2-7; perhaps TRBD2 as D (7 bases). Germline V gene sequence: CDR1 SGHRS, CDR2 YFSETQ. The CDR3 loop spans 15 amino acids. Trimming cost V 4 bases and J 4 bases, with 18 bases left between them. The CDR3 loop is CASSPLGGQGYEQYF. For the CDR3, the DNA is TGCGCCAGCAGCCCGCTGGGGGGGCAAGGTTACGAGCAGTACTTC.

The chain links TRBV2 to TRBJ2-7; the D gene is possibly TRBD2 (6 bases). Germline CDR1 is SNHLY and CDR2 is FYNNEI. Trimming stripped 8 bases from V and 3 bases from J, with 23 bases between. The CDR3 spans 16 residues. The CDR3 coding sequence is TGTGCCAGCTACCAAAGGGAGGTATTCTGGGTCTACGAGCAGTACTTC. Its protein is CASYQREVFWVYEQYF.

The genes are TRBV2 and TRBJ2-1; 9 bases align to TRBD2. Trimming cost V 7 bases and J 4 bases; bases outside gene matches: 5. The CDR3 is made up of 14 amino acids. Germline V gives CDR1 SNHLY, CDR2 FYNNEI. The CDR3 bases are TGTGCCAGCACGTGGACTAGCGTATACAATGAGCAGTTCTTC. Residues: CASTWTSVYNEQFF. The complete variable domain, with remaining parts taken from reference TRBV2 and TRBJ2-1, reads EPEVTQTPSHQVTQMGQEVILRCVPISNHLYFYWYRQILGQKVEFLVSFYNNEISEKSEIFDDQFSVERPDGSNFTLKIRSTKLEDSAMYFCASTWTSVYNEQFFGPGTRLTVL.

The chain couples TRBV29-1 to TRBJ2-3, with D possibly TRBD2 on 6 matching bases. The CDR3 is 16 amino acids. The V end lost 1 base, the J end lost 1 base, and 15 bases lay between the germline ends. CDR1 is SQVTM and CDR2 is ANQGSEA in the germline V gene. The CDR3 DNA reads as TGCAGCGTTGAAGGATTGGCCCCGGGGGGCACAGATACGCAGTATTTT. Protein: CSVEGLAPGGTDTQYF.

The CDR3 loop is CASGTGRANYNSPLHF. The CDR3 DNA reads as TGTGCCAGCGGGACAGGCCGAGCTAATTATAATTCACCCCTCCACTTT. This rearrangement joins TRBV2 to TRBJ1-6, with 8 bases aligning to TRBD1. V was clipped by 8 bases and J by 4 bases; unmatched bases: 10. Germline V gene lookup returns CDR1 SNHLY and CDR2 FYNNEI. The CDR3 length is 16 residues.

This chain uses TRBV9 with TRBJ2-7; TRBD2 matches 7 bases. The germline CDR1 and CDR2 sequences are SGDLS and YYNGEE. V shed 4 bases, J shed 0 bases, and the junction held 7 bases outside the gene matches. CDR3 size: 15 residues. DNA for the CDR3: TGTGCCAGCAGCTCCGGGGGGAAGAGCTCCTACGAGCAGTACTTC. This translates into CASSSGGKSSYEQYF.

This clone has a single count. This chain connects TRBV5-4 to TRBJ2-1; unclear D gene. Germline V lookup: CDR1 SGHNT, CDR2 YYREEE (reference sequence). V was cut by 0 bases and J by 6 bases, with 13 bases left in between. The CDR3 sequence is 15 residues long. The CDR3 reads CASSLESVLRNEQFF. The CDR3 DNA is TGTGCCAGCAGCTTGGAATCCGTTTTGCGCAATGAGCAGTTCTTC. The full variable domain, rest sourced from reference TRBV5-4 and TRBJ2-1, is ETGVTQSPTHLIKTRGQQVTLRCSSQSGHNTVSWYQQALGQGPQFIFQYYREEENGRGNFPPRFSGLQFPNYSSELNVNALELDDSALYLCASSLESVLRNEQFFGPGTRLTVL.

The chain joins TRBV15 to TRBJ1-2; TRBD1 matches 8 bases. CDR1 and CDR2 (germline): LNHNV, YYDKDF (reference sequence). The CDR3 extends over 16 amino acids. V was pared by 5 bases and J by 8 bases, with 16 bases of the junction left unmatched. The chain's CDR3 is CATSATPLDRGNGYTF. The CDR3 DNA sequence: TGTGCCACCAGCGCCACCCCACTCGACAGGGGAAACGGCTACACCTTC.

The gene calls are TRBV4-2 and TRBJ1-4; 8 bases fit TRBD1. The CDR3 consists of 17 residues. Germline values: CDR1 LGHNA, CDR2 YNFKEQ. V shed 0 bases and J 5 bases; nucleotides not matched to a gene: 8. The CDR3: CASSQDWAGGANEKLFF. DNA of the CDR3: TGTGCCAGCAGCCAAGATTGGGCAGGGGGCGCGAATGAAAAACTGTTTTTT.

In nucleotides, the CDR3 is TGTGCCAGCAGCTTACTCGGAGGCAATGAGCAGTTCTTC. This sequence encodes CASSLLGGNEQFF. The genes are TRBV7-9 and TRBJ2-1; possibly TRBD2 for D (5 bases). The CDR3 runs 13 residues. CDR1 is SEHNR and CDR2 is FQNEAQ in the germline V gene (reference sequence). Trimming removed 2 bases at V and 6 bases at J, with 8 bases between.

The chain employs TRBV9 and TRBJ2-4, with D maybe TRBD1 (6 bases). This CDR3 has 14 residues. V was pared by 3 bases and J by 6 bases, with 13 bases between. Germline CDR1 and CDR2: SGDLS and YYNGEE. The CDR3 DNA reads as TGTGCCAGCAGCGCCGGGACACTAATAAACATTCAGTACTTC. Translated, it gives CASSAGTLINIQYF.

The chain has TRBV15 and TRBJ1-6; D is perhaps TRBD1 (5 bases). The CDR3 is 18 residues long. V lost 1 base, J lost 5 bases, and 18 bases lay in between. Germline CDR1 and CDR2: LNHNV and YYDKDF (reference sequence). CDR3 region: CATSRGLLGGEDNSPLHF. For the CDR3, the DNA is TGTGCCACCAGCAGAGGATTACTCGGGGGAGAAGATAATTCACCCCTCCACTTT.

The gene calls are TRBV10-1 and TRBJ1-1; maybe TRBD1 (6 bases). This CDR3 is 15 amino acids long. Looked up from germline, CDR1 is WNHNN and CDR2 is SYGVQD (reference sequence). Trimming stripped 0 bases from V and 5 bases from J, with 13 bases between. CDR3 coding DNA: TGCGCCAGCAGTGAGTCGACAGGTCTGGGGACTGAAGCTTTCTTT. Amino acids: CASSESTGLGTEAFF.

V usage is TRBV10-3 and J usage is TRBJ1-1, with D tentatively TRBD1 (6 bases). V lost 0 bases to trimming and J lost 1 base, with 12 bases between them. The CDR3 loop spans 16 amino acids. Germline V lookup: CDR1 ENHRY, CDR2 SYGVKD. CDR3 sequence: CAISESGGRGNTEAFF. DNA of the CDR3: TGTGCCATCAGTGAGTCCGGGGGGCGGGGGAACACTGAAGCTTTCTTT.

V is TRBV30 and J is TRBJ1-1; D gene ambiguous. The V end was cut by 0 bases, the J end by 9 bases, with 8 bases between. This CDR3 has 11 residues. Per the germline V gene, CDR1 is GTSNPN and CDR2 is SVGIG (reference sequence). The DNA for the CDR3 is TGTGCCTGGAGTGTAAACAGCAAAGCTTTCTTT. Translation: CAWSVNSKAFF.

The chain recombines TRBV9 with TRBJ2-7, with D tentatively TRBD2 (5 bases). CDR1 is SGDLS, CDR2 YYNGEE, per germline. The CDR3 runs to 14 residues. The V end was cut by 3 bases, the J end by 3 bases, with 13 bases between. Here the CDR3 reads CASSAVGGGYEQYF. CDR3 coding DNA: TGTGCCAGCAGCGCGGTCGGAGGAGGCTACGAGCAGTACTTC. Complete variable domain (other parts from reference TRBV9 and TRBJ2-7): DSGVTQTPKHLITATGQRVTLRCSPRSGDLSVYWYQQSLDQGLQFLIQYYNGEERAKGNILERFSAQQFPDLHSELNLSSLELGDSALYFCASSAVGGGYEQYFGPGTRLTVT.

This chain uses TRBV30 with TRBJ2-7, with TRBD2 matching 11 bases. This CDR3 spans 12 amino acids. The V gene's germline CDR1 is GTSNPN and CDR2 SVGIG (reference sequence). The junction had 2 bases not matched to a gene; V was cut back by 6 bases and J by 4 bases. The DNA for the CDR3 is TGTGCCTGTAGCGGGGGGGTATACGAGCAGTACTTC. Translating it yields CACSGGVYEQYF.

To note about this clone: Other DNA sequences in this specimen translate into the identical CDR3. This chain joins TRBV7-2 and TRBJ2-7; 8 bases map to TRBD1. V trimming: 2 bases; J trimming: 1 base; junction bases outside the gene matches: 4. This CDR3 region has 15 residues. The germline gives CDR1 SGHTA, CDR2 FQGNSA. The CDR3 DNA reads as TGTGCCAGCAGCTTAACAACAGGGGGGTCCTACGAGCAGTACTTC. Protein sequence: CASSLTTGGSYEQYF. Supplemented by reference TRBV7-2 and TRBJ2-7, the full variable domain reads GAGVSQSPSNKVTEKGKDVELRCDPISGHTALYWYRQSLGQGLEFLIYFQGNSAPDKSGLPSDRFSAERTGGSVSTLTIQRTQQEDSAVYLCASSLTTGGSYEQYFGPGTRLTVT.

V and J are TRBV7-9 and TRBJ2-3; 8 bases agree with TRBD1. The CDR3 loop spans 17 amino acids. Per the germline V gene, CDR1 is SEHNR and CDR2 is FQNEAQ (reference sequence). Trimming removed 6 bases from V and 3 bases from J; junction bases left unmatched: 14. The CDR3 region is CASSSTRGQGRTDTQYF. The CDR3 DNA is TGTGCCAGCAGTTCCACCCGTGGACAGGGAAGGACAGATACGCAGTATTTT. Drawing the rest from reference TRBV7-9 and TRBJ2-3, the complete variable domain is DTGVSQNPRHKITKRGQNVTFRCDPISEHNRLYWYRQTLGQGPEFLTYFQNEAQLEKSRLLSDRFSAERPKGSFSTLEIQRTEQGDSAMYLCASSSTRGQGRTDTQYFGPGTRLTVL.

The rearrangement links TRBV7-2 to TRBJ2-1; a possible D gene is TRBD2 (6 bases). The CDR3 has 14 residues. The V gene lost 1 base and the J gene lost 5 bases, with 9 bases spanning the gap. Germline CDR1 SGHTA, CDR2 FQGNSA. The CDR3: CASSLVGLHNEQFF. CDR3 sequence (DNA): TGTGCCAGCAGCTTAGTGGGACTTCACAATGAGCAGTTCTTC.

The chain employs TRBV5-1 and TRBJ2-2; TRBD2 aligns across 9 bases. The CDR3 sequence is 15 residues long. Germline CDR1 is SGHRS and CDR2 is YFSETQ. Germline trimming cut 4 bases from V and 4 bases from J; bases unmatched to any gene: 5. The CDR3 nucleotides read TGCGCCAGCAGCCGAGCGGGGGGCGGCACCGGGGAGCTGTTTTTT. Translating gives CASSRAGGGTGELFF.

The V call is TRBV5-1, the J call TRBJ2-5; 7 bases align to TRBD2. V trimming: 3 bases; J trimming: 3 bases; junction bases outside the gene matches: 2. This CDR3 contains 13 residues. Looked up from germline, CDR1 is SGHRS and CDR2 is YFSETQ. CDR3 in DNA: TGCGCCAGCAGCTCTACTAGCGAAGAGACCCAGTACTTC. It is translated as CASSSTSEETQYF.

The genes are TRBV9 and TRBJ2-5; 12 bases are shared with TRBD2. With V trimmed by 0 bases and J by 4 bases, 1 base remained unmatched. In germline, CDR1 is SGDLS, CDR2 YYNGEE. There are 15 residues in the CDR3. This CDR3 is CASSVGTSGAETQYF. CDR3 coding DNA: TGTGCCAGCAGCGTAGGGACTAGCGGGGCAGAGACCCAGTACTTC. The whole variable domain, filled in from reference TRBV9 and TRBJ2-5, reads DSGVTQTPKHLITATGQRVTLRCSPRSGDLSVYWYQQSLDQGLQFLIQYYNGEERAKGNILERFSAQQFPDLHSELNLSSLELGDSALYFCASSVGTSGAETQYFGPGTRLLVL.

The chain uses TRBV14 and TRBJ2-2, with 10 bases lining up with TRBD1. The CDR3 consists of 14 residues. Germline V gene lookup returns CDR1 SGHDN and CDR2 FVKESK. J lost 8 bases, V lost 4 bases, and 4 bases had no gene match. CDR3 sequence: CASSRQGAAGELFF. The CDR3 coding sequence is TGTGCCAGCAGCCGACAGGGGGCTGCGGGGGAGCTGTTTTTT.

This rearrangement joins TRBV7-3 to TRBJ2-1; weak D call: TRBD2 (6 bases). The CDR3 contains 17 residues. Germline lookup yields CDR1 SGHTA and CDR2 FQGTGA. V lost 1 base and J lost 0, with 13 bases in between. The DNA of the CDR3 is TGTGCCAGCAGCTTAAGCAATAGCGGCCGCTCCTACAATGAGCAGTTCTTC. Amino acids: CASSLSNSGRSYNEQFF.

V is TRBV28 and J is TRBJ1-6, with TRBD1 identical over 8 bases. V lost 3 bases to trimming and J lost 2 bases; unmatched junction nucleotides: 12. Germline loops: CDR1 MDHEN, CDR2 SYDVKM. There are 19 residues in the CDR3. This CDR3 is CASSFPLARQGTYNSPLHF. CDR3 DNA sequence: TGTGCCAGCAGTTTCCCGTTGGCTCGACAGGGGACCTATAATTCACCCCTCCACTTT.